A single sample gave rise to the 9 T cell receptor beta chains below, sequenced in a study of T cells after yellow fever vaccination. A single record per CDR3 protein comes from TCRdb applying MiXCR to the 5' RACE reads. The profile shows just under 600,000 distinct CDR3 sequences, about 13% of them singletons. Specimen: PBMCs, collected on the day of the yellow fever booster vaccination. Every receptor here comes from a man aged 25 to 45 who received the YFV17D yellow fever vaccine.

This sequence joins TRBV6-2 or TRBV6-3 and TRBJ2-7, with D possibly being TRBD2 (6 bases). This CDR3 is built from 16 residues. V lost 5 bases, J lost 2 bases, and 19 bases lay in between. Germline CDR1 MNHEY, CDR2 SVGEGT. CDR3 coding DNA: TGTGCCAGCAGTGCCAATCCTAGACTAGTAGCCTACGAGCAGTACTTC. It specifies CASSANPRLVAYEQYF.

The rearrangement joins TRBV3-1 to TRBJ1-1; D perhaps matches TRBD1 (6 bases). The CDR3 is made up of 15 amino acids. V was clipped by 4 bases and J by 3 bases, with 15 bases between them. Germline values: CDR1 LGHDT, CDR2 YNNKEL (reference sequence). The CDR3 bases are TGTGCCAGCAGCCCCTTCGGTGCAGGGGACACTGAAGCTTTCTTT. Its translation is CASSPFGAGDTEAFF.

The chain is built from TRBV7-8 and TRBJ2-7, with D perhaps matching TRBD2 (6 bases). V was pared by 3 bases and J by 2 bases, with 20 bases between. The CDR3 has 17 residues. The V gene's germline CDR1 is SGHVS and CDR2 FQNEAQ. CDR3 DNA sequence: TGTGCCAGCAGCTTGTTAGCAGGAGGGACTGGTACCTACGAGCAGTACTTC. Protein: CASSLLAGGTGTYEQYF.

The chain combines TRBV10-3 with TRBJ1-3; D uncertain. There are 13 residues in the CDR3. Germline CDR1 reads ENHRY; CDR2 reads SYGVKD. The V and J ends lost 7 bases and 0 bases respectively, with 7 bases between them. The CDR3 DNA reads as TGTGCCATCATGGCCGGCTCTGGAAACACCATATATTTT. Its protein is CAIMAGSGNTIYF.

The J gene is TRBJ2-7, the V gene TRBV6-2 or TRBV6-3, with D tentatively TRBD1 or TRBD2 (5 bases each). The ends were cut back, 4 bases at V and 6 bases at J, with 19 bases in the middle. There are 15 residues in the CDR3. The V gene's germline CDR1 is MNHEY and CDR2 SVGEGT. CDR3 sequence reads: CASSWVQGTEAEQYF. In DNA form, the CDR3 reads TGTGCCAGCAGTTGGGTTCAGGGAACGGAGGCCGAGCAGTACTTC.

V and J are TRBV5-1 and TRBJ2-7, with 8 bases aligning to TRBD1. The CDR3 runs to 14 residues. The V segment lost 2 bases and the J segment 2 bases; nucleotides outside the gene matches: 3. The germline V gene encodes CDR1 SGHRS and CDR2 YFSETQ. This chain's CDR3 is CASSFDRGAYEQYF. The DNA for the CDR3 is TGCGCCAGCAGCTTCGACAGGGGCGCCTACGAGCAGTACTTC.

V is TRBV14 and J is TRBJ2-1; D is uncertain. CDR3 size: 13 residues. CDR1 SGHDN and CDR2 FVKESK come from the germline V gene. The ends were cut back, 5 bases at V and 3 bases at J, with 8 bases in the middle. This CDR3 is CASSGPNYNEQFF. The CDR3, as DNA: TGTGCCAGCAGCGGCCCAAACTACAATGAGCAGTTCTTC.

This rearrangement joins TRBV20-1 to TRBJ2-7; TRBD2 aligns across 8 bases. There are 12 residues in the CDR3. The V gene's germline CDR1 is DFQATT and CDR2 SNEGSKA (reference sequence). The CDR3 loop is CSPGGHSYEQYF. The CDR3 nucleotides are TGCAGCCCGGGGGGGCACTCCTACGAGCAGTACTTC.

This clonotype was recorded a few times. V gene TRBV28 combines with J gene TRBJ2-1; 9 bases map to TRBD2. Germline CDR1 reads MDHEN; CDR2 reads SYDVKM. The J segment lost 4 bases and the V segment lost 6 bases, leaving 10 bases of the junction unmatched. The CDR3 has 16 amino acids. CDR3 DNA sequence: TGTGCCAGCAGCCGACCTCCTAGCGGGGTGTACAATGAGCAGTTCTTC. Translated, it gives CASSRPPSGVYNEQFF.